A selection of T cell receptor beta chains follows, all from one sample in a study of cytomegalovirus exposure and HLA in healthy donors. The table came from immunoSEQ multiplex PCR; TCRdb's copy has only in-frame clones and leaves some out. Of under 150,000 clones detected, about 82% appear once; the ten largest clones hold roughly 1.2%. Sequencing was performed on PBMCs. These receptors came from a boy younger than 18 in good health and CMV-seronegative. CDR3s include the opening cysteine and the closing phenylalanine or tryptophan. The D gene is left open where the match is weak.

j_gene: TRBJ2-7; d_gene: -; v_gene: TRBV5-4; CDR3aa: CASSLEAKVGGEQYF; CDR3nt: TGTGCCAGCAGCTTGGAGGCAAAGGTTGGAGGCGAGCAGTACTTC
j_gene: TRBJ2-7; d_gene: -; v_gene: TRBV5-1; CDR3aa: CASSKRTADDMYEQYF; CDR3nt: TGCGCCAGCAGCAAAAGGACTGCAGATGACATGTACGAGCAGTACTTC
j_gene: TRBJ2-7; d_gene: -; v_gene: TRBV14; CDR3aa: CASSVLEPAPYEQYF; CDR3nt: TGTGCCAGCAGTGTTCTAGAACCTGCCCCCTACGAGCAGTACTTC
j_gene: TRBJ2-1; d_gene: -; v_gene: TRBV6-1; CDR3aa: CASSEAGLVSSDEQFF; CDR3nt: TGTGCCAGCAGTGAGGCAGGGTTGGTGAGCTCCGATGAGCAGTTCTTC
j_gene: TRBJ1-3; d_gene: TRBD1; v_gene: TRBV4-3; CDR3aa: CASSQASTGTGNTIYF; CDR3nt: TGCGCCAGCAGCCAAGCCTCGACAGGGACTGGAAACACCATATATTTT
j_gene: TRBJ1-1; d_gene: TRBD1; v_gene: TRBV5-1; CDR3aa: CASSFSTGPTEAFF; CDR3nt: TGCGCCAGCAGCTTCTCGACAGGGCCCACTGAAGCTTTCTTT
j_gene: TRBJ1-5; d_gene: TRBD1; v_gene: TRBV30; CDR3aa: CAWSGGQGAYQPQHF; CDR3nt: TGTGCCTGGAGTGGAGGACAGGGGGCCTACCAGCCCCAGCATTTT
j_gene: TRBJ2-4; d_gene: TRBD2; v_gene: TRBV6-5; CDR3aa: CASRRTRENIQYF; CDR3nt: TGTGCCAGCAGACGGACTAGAGAAAACATTCAGTACTTC
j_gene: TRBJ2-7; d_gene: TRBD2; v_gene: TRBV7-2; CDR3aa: CASSERLAVYEQYF; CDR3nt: TGTGCCAGCAGCGAAAGACTAGCGGTCTACGAGCAGTACTTC
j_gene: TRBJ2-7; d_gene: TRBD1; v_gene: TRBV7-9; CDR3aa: CASSLGELRGLGEQYF; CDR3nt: TGTGCCAGCAGCTTAGGAGAGCTCAGGGGGCTCGGGGAGCAGTACTTC
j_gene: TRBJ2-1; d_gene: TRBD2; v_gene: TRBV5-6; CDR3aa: CASSLYSGRFTRNEQFF; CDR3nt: TGTGCCAGCAGCTTGTATAGCGGGAGGTTCACTCGCAATGAGCAGTTCTTC
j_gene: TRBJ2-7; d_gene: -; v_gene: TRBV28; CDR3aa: CASSLTATGDEQYF; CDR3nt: TGTGCCAGCAGTTTGACAGCGACGGGAGACGAGCAGTACTTC
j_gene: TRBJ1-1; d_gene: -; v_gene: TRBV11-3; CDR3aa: CASSLDRVRDNTEAFF; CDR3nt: TGTGCCAGCAGCTTAGATCGGGTGCGAGATAACACTGAAGCTTTCTTT
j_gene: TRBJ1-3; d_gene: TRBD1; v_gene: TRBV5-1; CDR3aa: CASSLSGTASGTIYF; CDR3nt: TGCGCCAGCAGCTTATCCGGGACAGCCTCGGGCACCATATATTTT
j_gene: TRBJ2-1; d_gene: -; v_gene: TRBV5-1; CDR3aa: CASSPFGIYNEQFF; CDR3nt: TGCGCCAGCAGCCCCTTTGGCATCTACAATGAGCAGTTCTTC
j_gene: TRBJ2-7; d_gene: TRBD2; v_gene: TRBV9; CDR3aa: CASSVAGGRALYEQYF; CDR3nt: TGTGCCAGCAGCGTAGCGGGCGGGAGGGCCCTCTACGAGCAGTACTTC